These 22 T cell receptor beta chains were all obtained from the same sample, sequenced in a study of tumor-infiltrating lymphocytes in primary liver carcinoma. Joint extraction of RNA and DNA used roughly 19-32 mg of bulk tissue that was unsorted. Starting from 400 to 500 ng of total RNA, TCR beta cDNA was produced with a primer in the constant region. For TCR beta, libraries were produced by three nested multiplex PCR rounds using slightly modified ARM-PCR. The opening two PCR rounds, around 11 cycles each, paired TRBV1-TRBV30 forward primers with a C-beta reverse primer. From the multiplex PCR reads, TCRdb called clonotypes with MiXCR, one entry per CDR3 protein. The sample carries under 30,000 distinct CDR3 sequences, 78% recorded once. Sequencing was carried out using liver tumor tissue from sampling region 3. Indicated subset: tumor region T3, left-lateral pole. The receptors derive from a man in his forties with primary liver carcinoma and hepatitis B virus infection.

This clonotype was detected many times. V gene TRBV9 combines with J gene TRBJ1-6, with D unclear. Germline V gene sequence: CDR1 SGDLS, CDR2 YYNGEE. V dropped 1 base and J dropped 7 bases, with 6 bases sitting between them. This CDR3 has 13 residues. CDR3 region: CASSVTENSPLHF. DNA for the CDR3: TGTGCCAGCAGCGTAACGGAAAATTCACCCCTCCACTTT.

Points on this clonotype: Germline and junction disagree at one end, which may indicate a read error. The gene calls are TRBV24-1 and TRBJ2-7; D is ambiguous. The CDR3 consists of 13 residues. Per the germline V gene, CDR1 is KGHDR and CDR2 is SFDVKD. The CDR3 sequence: CATSGGSPYEQCF. The CDR3 nucleotides are TGTGCCACCAGTGGCGGTAGCCCCTACGAGCAGTGCTTC.

The chain recombines TRBV11-2 with TRBJ1-4; perhaps TRBD1 as D (6 bases). CDR1 SGHAT and CDR2 FQNNGV come from the germline V gene. CDR3 length: 15 residues. The chain's CDR3 is CVNSLDRFANEKLFF. CDR3 in DNA: TGTGTCAACAGCTTAGACAGGTTCGCTAATGAAAAACTGTTTTTT. The full variable domain, in which reference TRBV11-2 and TRBJ1-4 provide the parts outside the CDR3, is EAGVAQSPRYKIIEKRQSVAFWCNPISGHATLYWYQQILGQGPKLLIQFQNNGVVDDSQLPKDRFSAERLKGVDSTLKIQPAKLEDSAVYLCVNSLDRFANEKLFFGSGTQLSVL.

Notes on this clonotype: The missing conserved phenylalanine or tryptophan at the end of this CDR3 makes a read error likely. This sequence joins TRBV28 and TRBJ1-5, with 9 nucleotides matching TRBD1. The trim removed 4 bases at V and 7 bases at J, leaving 5 bases unmatched. Germline assignment: CDR1 MDHEN and CDR2 SYDVKM. The CDR3 extends over 14 amino acids. The chain's CDR3 is CASSWDRDTQPQHL. For the CDR3, the DNA is TGTGCCAGCAGTTGGGACAGGGACACCCAGCCCCAGCATCTT.

With regard to this clonotype: One end of the junction fails to match germline, which may point to a read error. V is TRBV10-3 and J is TRBJ2-7; 16 positions match TRBD2. This CDR3 has 19 amino acids. Germline values: CDR1 ENHRY, CDR2 SYGVKD. This CDR3 reads CAITKRSGLAGGFSYGQYF. For the CDR3, the DNA is TGTGCCATCACCAAACGATCGGGACTAGCGGGAGGGTTCTCCTACGGACAGTATTTC.

This clonotype was observed once. V is TRBV11-2 and J is TRBJ1-4; the D is unclear. V lost 0 bases and J 16 bases, leaving 21 bases between the germline ends. This CDR3 contains 15 residues. Germline lookup yields CDR1 SGHAT and CDR2 FQNNGV. CDR3 residues: CASSLDGFANEEPFF. CDR3 coding DNA: TGTGCCAGCAGCTTAGACGGATTCGCTAATGAAGAACCGTTTTTT.

As to this clonotype: No conserved phenylalanine or tryptophan is present at the end of the CDR3, so a read error is the likely explanation. V is TRBV28 and J is TRBJ2-7, with 9 nucleotides matching TRBD1. This CDR3 has 15 amino acids. V was clipped by 5 bases and J by 2 bases; unmatched bases: 7. Germline assignment: CDR1 MDHEN and CDR2 SYDVKM. The CDR3 spells CASSKVTGGPYEQYL. The CDR3 region has the DNA TGTGCCAGCAGTAAGGTGACAGGGGGGCCCTACGAGCAGTACCTC.

To note about this clonotype: Sequence at one end of the junction differs from germline and may be a read error. V usage is TRBV4-2 and J usage is TRBJ2-3; either TRBD1 or TRBD2 may supply D (5 bases each). The CDR3 has 15 residues. Germline-derived CDR1 and CDR2 are LGHNA and YNFKEQ. For the CDR3, the DNA is TGTGCCAGCAGCCAAAAGAAGGGAGCGACAGATACGCAATATTTT. The encoded protein is CASSQKKGATDTQYF.

The chain carries TRBV18 and TRBJ1-1; a possible D gene is TRBD1 (6 bases). V lost 0 bases and J 11 bases, leaving 10 bases between the germline ends. The CDR3 has 12 residues. The germline gives CDR1 KGHSH, CDR2 LQKENI. The CDR3 is CASSPPQGIAFF. For the CDR3, the DNA is TGTGCCAGCTCACCACCACAGGGAATTGCTTTCTTT.

This clonotype appeared a few times. This rearrangement joins TRBV5-5 to TRBJ2-1; TRBD1 agrees at 8 bases. The V gene's germline CDR1 is SGHKS and CDR2 YYEKEE (reference sequence). CDR3 length: 15 amino acids. V shed 4 bases, J shed 10 bases, and the junction held 13 bases outside the gene matches. This CDR3 reads CASSPGQGSYREQFF. The CDR3, as DNA: TGTGCCAGCAGCCCCGGACAGGGTTCCTACAGAGAGCAGTTCTTC.

V is TRBV2 and J is TRBJ2-3; TRBD1 might be the D (6 bases). The V gene lost 4 bases and the J gene lost 3 bases, with 11 bases spanning the gap. Germline lookup yields CDR1 SNHLY and CDR2 FYNNEI. The CDR3 spans 14 residues. In nucleotides, the CDR3 is TGTGCCAGCAGTGTCAGGGGACGGACAGATACGCAGTATTTT. It encodes CASSVRGRTDTQYF. The full variable domain, completed using reference TRBV2 and TRBJ2-3, is EPEVTQTPSHQVTQMGQEVILRCVPISNHLYFYWYRQILGQKVEFLVSFYNNEISEKSEIFDDQFSVERPDGSNFTLKIRSTKLEDSAMYFCASSVRGRTDTQYFGPGTRLTVL.

With regard to this clonotype: Its ends do not fully match the called genes, so a read error is possible. This chain uses TRBV4-1 with TRBJ1-5; 7 bases are shared with TRBD1. The germline gives CDR1 MGHRA, CDR2 YSYEKL. CDR3 length: 16 amino acids. The CDR3 sequence: CASSQEGGQVDQSQHF. The CDR3 DNA follows: TGCGCCAGTAGCCAAGAAGGCGGACAGGTGGATCAGTCCCAGCATTTT.

This clonotype has a single count. In this CDR3 the conserved last residue, phenylalanine or tryptophan, is missing, so a read error is likely. The chain recombines TRBV10-3 with TRBJ1-5; possible D gene TRBD1, 5 bases. CDR3 length equals 14 residues. Trimming left V 4 bases short and J 5 bases short, with 12 bases between. Germline CDR1 is ENHRY and CDR2 is SYGVKD. The CDR3 here is CAISGYGDDQPQHY. The CDR3, as DNA: TGTGCCATCAGTGGGTATGGGGACGATCAGCCCCAGCATTAT.

Comments on this clonotype: One end of the junction fails to match germline, which may point to a read error. The chain employs TRBV11-2 and TRBJ2-3; 11 bases are shared with TRBD1. Germline lookup yields CDR1 SGHAT and CDR2 FQNNGV. This CDR3 comprises 15 residues. DNA for the CDR3: TGTGCCAGCAGCGGGGGACAGGGGGTGACAGATACGCAGTATTTC. It is translated as CASSGGQGVTDTQYF.

This clonotype was counted a few times. A single base separates this from a much larger clone, so it may be a read error. The chain joins TRBV11-2 to TRBJ2-4, with 8 bases aligning to TRBD2. The trim removed 5 bases at V and 9 bases at J, leaving 9 bases unmatched. Germline lookup yields CDR1 SGHAT and CDR2 FQNNGV. This CDR3 spans 14 amino acids. CDR3 region: CASSPQRGWGIQYF. The CDR3 bases are TGTGCCAGCAGCCCCCAGCGGGGGTGGGGCATTCAGTACTTC.

Comment on this clonotype: The missing conserved phenylalanine or tryptophan at the end of this CDR3 makes a read error likely. The V and J genes are TRBV11-2 and TRBJ2-5; TRBD2 agrees at 8 bases. The CDR3 is made up of 16 amino acids. Per the germline V gene, CDR1 is SGHAT and CDR2 is FQNNGV. The CDR3 region is CTGSLTPGGGKETQYL. The CDR3 bases are TGTACCGGCAGCCTAACTCCTGGCGGGGGGAAAGAGACCCAGTACTTA.

About this clonotype itself: A read error is likely, as this CDR3 ends without the conserved phenylalanine or tryptophan. The chain joins TRBV11-2 to TRBJ2-7; the D gene is possibly TRBD1 (6 bases). The CDR3 spans 14 residues. Germline V gene data show CDR1 as SGHAT and CDR2 as FQNNGV. The CDR3 region has the DNA TGTGCCAACAGCTTTACACTCACAGGGAACGAGCAGTACTTG. Amino acids: CANSFTLTGNEQYL.

This CDR3 is CASSSWGGADTAKNIQYF. DNA for the CDR3: TGTGCCAGCAGTTCATGGGGAGGGGCGGACACAGCCAAAAACATTCAGTACTTC. This chain uses TRBV12-3 or TRBV12-4 with TRBJ2-4, with 7 bases that match TRBD2. The CDR3 consists of 18 residues. The junction had 12 bases not matched to a gene; V was cut back by 4 bases and J by 0 bases.

On this clonotype: This CDR3 is missing its conserved last phenylalanine or tryptophan, likely due to a read error. The limits of the CDR3 on the DNA are not certain, so only TCRdb's listed CDR3 is given. V and J are TRBV29-1 and TRBJ2-7; the table's D gene call, TRBD2, was not cross checked with the DNA. The CDR3 is made up of 14 amino acids, end residues included. Germline lookup yields CDR1 SQVTM and CDR2 ANQGSEA. The CDR3 spells CSVVLAGAFYERYL.

Notes on this clonotype: Compared with germline, one end of the junction differs, possibly owing to a read error. The chain employs TRBV11-2 and TRBJ2-1; 12 bases are shared with TRBD2. This CDR3 is 17 amino acids long. Per germline, CDR1 SGHAT and CDR2 FQNNGV. The CDR3 spells CASSLPQGLAGYNEQFF. CDR3 nucleotide sequence: TGTGCTAGCAGCCTGCCCCAGGGACTAGCGGGTTACAATGAGCAGTTCTTC.

The genes are TRBV7-9 and TRBJ2-3, with TRBD1 matching over 10 bases. Looked up from germline, CDR1 is SEHNR and CDR2 is FQNEAQ (reference sequence). Trimming at V came to 9 bases and at J to 2 bases, leaving 8 bases not matched to a gene. The CDR3 totals 15 residues. The CDR3 loop reads CARNLRQGATDTQYF. DNA of the CDR3: TGTGCCAGAAACCTAAGACAGGGGGCCACAGATACGCAGTATTTT.

A word on this clonotype: A much bigger clone sits one base away, suggesting this may be a read error. The chain joins TRBV5-4 to TRBJ2-1; weak D call: TRBD1 (5 bases). Trimming left V 3 bases short and J 6 bases short, with 13 bases between. This CDR3 is built from 14 residues. Germline CDR1 SGHNT, CDR2 YYREEE (reference sequence). The CDR3 bases are TGTGCCAGCAGCTCACATGGGGCGCCCAATGAGCAGTTCTTC. It yields the protein CASSSHGAPNEQFF.